This TCR beta chain stems from a study of cytomegalovirus exposure and HLA in healthy donors. Study results and limitations: Through in vitro validation, a few CMV-associated chains were shown to be specific for CMV antigens. 164 TCR beta chains were listed as cytomegalovirus-associated. Among the most significant clusters, several appeared linked to common viral pathogens in a later analysis.

Both 60 Vbeta primers and 13 Jbeta primers went into the PCR. Profiled with immunoSEQ multiplex PCR; TCRdb holds only in-frame clones, not every one. The data contain roughly 130,000 clones, around three quarters of them singletons. Points on this clone: Its antigen is not known.

The donors gave bone marrow, and they were healthy. This CDR3 spans 14 amino acids. Trimming removed 7 bases at V and 0 bases at J, with 12 bases between. Looked up from germline, CDR1 is SNHLY and CDR2 is FYNNEI. This receptor was obtained from a man aged 40-50 years in good health and CMV-seronegative. Source material: PBMCs. The chain recombines TRBV2 with TRBJ1-2; D is unclear. The CDR3 is CASILEQTNYGYTF. The DNA of the CDR3 is TGTGCCAGCATATTAGAACAGACTAACTATGGCTACACCTTC.